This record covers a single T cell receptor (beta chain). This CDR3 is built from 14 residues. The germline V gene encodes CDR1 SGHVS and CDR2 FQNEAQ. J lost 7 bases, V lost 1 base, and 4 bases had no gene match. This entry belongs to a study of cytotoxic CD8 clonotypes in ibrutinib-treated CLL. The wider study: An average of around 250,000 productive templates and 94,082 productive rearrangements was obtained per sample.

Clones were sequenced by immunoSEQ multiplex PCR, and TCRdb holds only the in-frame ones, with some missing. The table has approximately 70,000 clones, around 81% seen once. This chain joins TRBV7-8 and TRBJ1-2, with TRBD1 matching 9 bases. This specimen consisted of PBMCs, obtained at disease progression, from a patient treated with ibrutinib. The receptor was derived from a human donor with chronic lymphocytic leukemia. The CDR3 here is CASSLGGQGGGYTF. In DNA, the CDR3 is TGTGCCAGCAGCTTAGGGGGACAGGGAGGTGGCTACACCTTC.